These T cell receptor beta chains were read from a single sample in a study of shared clonotypes between healthy human individuals. TCRdb keeps only in-frame clones here, not all; method: immunoSEQ multiplex PCR. The sample shows around 180,000 clones, just under 95% of them seen only once. The sample consisted of naive CD4+ T cells sorted from blood. Receptors were obtained from a woman in her 30s in good health. The CDR3 runs from the conserved cysteine through the conserved F or W.

cdr3_aa: CASRGQVTEAFF
j_call: TRBJ1-1
v_call: TRBV5-1

cdr3_aa: CATSGGTDTQYF
j_call: TRBJ2-3
v_call: TRBV15

cdr3_aa: CASSGQANQPQHF
j_call: TRBJ1-5
v_call: TRBV2

cdr3_aa: CASSLGTSGYYEQYF
j_call: TRBJ2-7
v_call: TRBV5-1

cdr3_aa: CASSPPLAGGSTYEQYF
j_call: TRBJ2-7
v_call: TRBV18

cdr3_aa: CASSYRAYGTGYTF
j_call: TRBJ1-2
v_call: TRBV6-6

cdr3_aa: CASSHVRDRVSVTEAFF
j_call: TRBJ1-1
v_call: TRBV5-6

cdr3_aa: CASSPYPVTSGRRTSYEQYF
j_call: TRBJ2-7
v_call: TRBV18

cdr3_aa: CSASRLGEQFF
j_call: TRBJ2-1
v_call: TRBV20-1

cdr3_aa: CASSSPVLGRHGYTF
j_call: TRBJ1-2
v_call: TRBV5-1

cdr3_aa: CASSLHTSYEQYF
j_call: TRBJ2-7
v_call: TRBV28

cdr3_aa: CASSQATYRGQSTDTQYF
j_call: TRBJ2-3
v_call: TRBV4-1

cdr3_aa: CAWSVLFEAFF
j_call: TRBJ1-1
v_call: TRBV30

cdr3_aa: CAWSVGLTDTQYF
j_call: TRBJ2-3
v_call: TRBV30

cdr3_aa: CASSSDFEAFF
j_call: TRBJ1-1
v_call: TRBV28

cdr3_aa: CASSLVGGQETQYF
j_call: TRBJ2-5
v_call: TRBV5-1

cdr3_aa: CASTRLTYEQYF
j_call: TRBJ2-7
v_call: TRBV2

cdr3_aa: CASSSRTSGRGEQYF
j_call: TRBJ2-5
v_call: TRBV19

cdr3_aa: CASRWPEGSNTEAFF
j_call: TRBJ1-1
v_call: TRBV19

cdr3_aa: CASSPDRVDTQYF
j_call: TRBJ2-3
v_call: TRBV5-1

cdr3_aa: CASSLSENEQYF
j_call: TRBJ2-7
v_call: TRBV11-2

cdr3_aa: CASSLGQTQNQPQHF
j_call: TRBJ1-5
v_call: TRBV28

cdr3_aa: CASSQGGTDTQYF
j_call: TRBJ2-3
v_call: TRBV28

cdr3_aa: CASSPPGGETQYF
j_call: TRBJ2-5
v_call: TRBV18

cdr3_aa: CASRDQETQYF
j_call: TRBJ2-5
v_call: TRBV2

cdr3_aa: CASSWASSYTF
j_call: TRBJ1-2
v_call: TRBV7-9

cdr3_aa: CASSLEAAPGGIEQYF
j_call: .
v_call: TRBV7-2

cdr3_aa: CASSSPRGGYTF
j_call: TRBJ1-2
v_call: TRBV5-6

cdr3_aa: CASSHRGTGDTEAFF
j_call: TRBJ1-1
v_call: TRBV6-5

cdr3_aa: CATRTGVTQEQYF
j_call: TRBJ2-7
v_call: TRBV27

cdr3_aa: CASSLAAGLNNEQFF
j_call: TRBJ2-1
v_call: TRBV11-3

cdr3_aa: CASSPHSGVGNQPQHF
j_call: TRBJ1-5
v_call: TRBV27

cdr3_aa: CASSLLAGHTDTQYF
j_call: TRBJ2-3
v_call: TRBV7-6

cdr3_aa: CASSSTPGQGPF
j_call: TRBJ2-7
v_call: TRBV18

cdr3_aa: CASSIKRPYEQYF
j_call: TRBJ2-7
v_call: TRBV27

cdr3_aa: CASSLRGTSPTNEQFF
j_call: TRBJ2-1
v_call: TRBV7-9

cdr3_aa: CASSLRVPGELFF
j_call: TRBJ2-2
v_call: TRBV28

cdr3_aa: CASSDLTSGRGTGELFF
j_call: TRBJ2-2
v_call: TRBV14

cdr3_aa: CASSPEAAVYGYTF
j_call: TRBJ1-2
v_call: TRBV18

cdr3_aa: CASSLVPGNNEQFF
j_call: TRBJ2-1
v_call: TRBV5-4

cdr3_aa: CASSLSENEQYF
j_call: TRBJ2-7
v_call: TRBV11-1

cdr3_aa: CASSYGQGFEAFF
j_call: TRBJ1-1
v_call: TRBV18

cdr3_aa: CASRSRLNTEAFF
j_call: TRBJ1-1
v_call: TRBV19

cdr3_aa: CASSPAPRTEAFF
j_call: TRBJ1-1
v_call: TRBV18

cdr3_aa: CASSLNAGGARETQYF
j_call: TRBJ2-5
v_call: TRBV11-3

cdr3_aa: CASSESGTAPYEQYF
j_call: TRBJ2-7
v_call: TRBV2

cdr3_aa: CASSTEPTNEKLFF
j_call: TRBJ1-4
v_call: TRBV28

cdr3_aa: CAISEQPGQGAYEQYF
j_call: TRBJ2-7
v_call: TRBV10-3

cdr3_aa: CASSVRLAQQTQYF
j_call: TRBJ2-5
v_call: TRBV5-1